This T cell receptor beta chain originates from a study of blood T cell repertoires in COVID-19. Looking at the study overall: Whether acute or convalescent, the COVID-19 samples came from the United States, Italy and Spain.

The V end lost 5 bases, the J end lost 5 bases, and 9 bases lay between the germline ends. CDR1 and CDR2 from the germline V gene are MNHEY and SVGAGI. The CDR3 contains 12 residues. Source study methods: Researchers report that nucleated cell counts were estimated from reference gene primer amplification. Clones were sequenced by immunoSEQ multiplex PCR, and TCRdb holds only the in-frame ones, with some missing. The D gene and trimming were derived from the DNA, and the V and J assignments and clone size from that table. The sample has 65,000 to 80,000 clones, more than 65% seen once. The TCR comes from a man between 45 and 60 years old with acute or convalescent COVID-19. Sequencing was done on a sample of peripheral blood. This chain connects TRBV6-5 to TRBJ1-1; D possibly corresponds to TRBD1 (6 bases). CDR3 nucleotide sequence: TGTGCCAGCAGTCAGGGGAAGACTGAAGCTTTCTTT. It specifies CASSQGKTEAFF.